Following are 24 T cell receptor beta chains from one sample sequenced in a study of glioma-infiltrating T cells after dendritic cell vaccination. Sequencing was performed with immunoSEQ multiplex PCR; in TCRdb, only in-frame clones are kept and a portion is missing. This table has about 64,000 clones, around 86% appearing once. Sequenced here: blood, sampled before dendritic cell vaccination. The receptors were sampled from a human donor with glioblastoma.

The V gene is TRBV10-3, the J gene TRBJ2-7; tentatively, D is TRBD1 (6 bases). Germline V gives CDR1 ENHRY, CDR2 SYGVKD. V was trimmed by 6 bases and J by 0 bases, leaving 9 bases between them. The CDR3 has 13 residues. CDR3 sequence reads: CAISGQSSYEQYF. The CDR3 region has the DNA TGTGCCATCAGCGGACAGAGCTCCTACGAGCAGTACTTC.

The chain has TRBV12-5 and TRBJ2-1; TRBD2 agrees at 10 bases. Per the germline V gene, CDR1 is LGHNT and CDR2 is FRNRAP. With 5 bases clipped from V and 7 bases from J, the junction kept 8 bases outside the gene matches. This CDR3 is built from 15 residues. As DNA, the CDR3 is TGTGCTAGTGGTCGGGTAAGCGGGGGGGTAAATGAGCAGTTCTTC. It is translated as CASGRVSGGVNEQFF.

This clone occurred a few times. The chain recombines TRBV9 with TRBJ2-3; 8 positions match TRBD2. Germline V gene lookup returns CDR1 SGDLS and CDR2 YYNGEE. The junction had 16 bases not matched to a gene; V was cut back by 4 bases and J by 3 bases. CDR3 length: 18 residues. DNA for the CDR3: TGTGCCAGCAGCCCCCATCGCAGCGGGGGTGGGTGGACAGATACGCAGTATTTT. Its translation: CASSPHRSGGGWTDTQYF.

This rearrangement joins TRBV15 to TRBJ1-5; 10 positions agree with TRBD1. The CDR3 extends over 14 amino acids. Germline assignment: CDR1 LNHNV and CDR2 YYDKDF (reference sequence). J lost 5 bases, V lost 6 bases, and 4 bases had no gene match. The CDR3 nucleotides read TGTGCCACCAGGGCGACAGGGGGCGATCAGCCCCAGCATTTT. The encoded protein is CATRATGGDQPQHF.

The V and J genes are TRBV7-9 and TRBJ1-4; tentatively, D is TRBD1 (6 bases). This CDR3 is built from 14 residues. Germline values: CDR1 SEHNR, CDR2 FQNEAQ (reference sequence). V was trimmed by 3 bases and J by 7 bases, leaving 12 bases between them. CDR3 DNA: TGTGCCAGCAGCTTGCAGAGGGGGGGTGAAAAACTGTTTTTT. Residues: CASSLQRGGEKLFF.

This chain joins TRBV4-1 and TRBJ1-5; D might be TRBD1 (5 bases). CDR3 length: 16 residues. Trimming shortened V by 1 base and J by 1 base, and 11 bases separated the two germline ends. Germline loops: CDR1 MGHRA, CDR2 YSYEKL. CDR3 sequence (DNA): TGCGCCAGCAGCCAAGTTTGGGGGGTGAGCAATCAGCCCCAGCATTTT. Its translation: CASSQVWGVSNQPQHF.

The chain links TRBV2 to TRBJ2-5, with D possibly TRBD2 on 6 matching bases. Germline V lookup: CDR1 SNHLY, CDR2 FYNNEI. V shed 6 bases and J shed 4 bases, with 15 bases lying between them. The CDR3 runs 14 residues. The CDR3 coding sequence is TGTGCCAGCAGCCCCCTAGCGACCCCAGAGACCCAGTACTTC. Its protein is CASSPLATPETQYF.

This clone was seen a single time. In nucleotides, the CDR3 is TGCAGCGTCCGAACTAGCGGGGACGCCTACAATGAGCAGTTCTTC. Its protein is CSVRTSGDAYNEQFF. The rearrangement uses TRBV29-1 and TRBJ2-1, with 10 positions matching TRBD2. CDR3 size: 15 residues. In germline, CDR1 is SQVTM, CDR2 ANQGSEA. V was clipped by 6 bases and J by 2 bases; unmatched bases: 7.

CDR3 sequence: CASGAGGNEQFF. Here the CDR3 DNA reads TGTGCCAGCGGGGCCGGGGGCAATGAGCAGTTCTTC. The chain recombines TRBV2 with TRBJ2-1, with D possibly being TRBD2 (6 bases). Germline values: CDR1 SNHLY, CDR2 FYNNEI. The CDR3 is 12 residues long. The V end lost 8 bases, the J end lost 6 bases, and 11 bases lay between the germline ends.

The V call is TRBV21-1, the J call TRBJ2-7; the DNA was not compared with TRBD1, the D call given in the table. TRBV21-1 counts as a pseudogene. The CDR3 has 13 amino acids. CDR3 residues: CASSKCTAYEQYF. The CDR3 region has the DNA TGTGCCAGCAGCAAGTGTACAGCCTACGAGCAGTACTTC.

Only a few counts were recorded for this clone. The rearrangement uses TRBV4-2 and TRBJ1-3, with D uncertain. In germline, CDR1 is LGHNA, CDR2 YNFKEQ. V lost 1 base, J lost 3 bases, and 10 bases lay in between. There are 15 residues in the CDR3. CDR3 in DNA: TGTGCCAGCAGCCAAGGGAGGCAATATGGAAACACCATATATTTT. Translated, it gives CASSQGRQYGNTIYF.

This CDR3 is CASSEFFSGALNNEQFF. CDR3 nucleotides: TGTGCCAGCAGTGAATTTTTTTCTGGGGCCCTGAACAATGAGCAGTTCTTC. The chain links TRBV6-1 to TRBJ2-1, with D perhaps TRBD1 (5 bases). This CDR3 is 17 amino acids long. V shed 2 bases and J shed 5 bases, with 19 bases lying between them. CDR1 and CDR2 from the germline V gene are MNHNS and SASEGT.

V gene TRBV2 combines with J gene TRBJ2-1; possibly TRBD2 for D (5 bases). The ends were cut back, 9 bases at V and 8 bases at J, with 5 bases in the middle. The germline gives CDR1 SNHLY, CDR2 FYNNEI. This CDR3 has 9 amino acids. The CDR3 protein is CARGDEQFF. Here the CDR3 DNA reads TGTGCCAGGGGAGATGAGCAGTTCTTC. Together with reference TRBV2 and TRBJ2-1, the CDR3 gives the full variable domain: EPEVTQTPSHQVTQMGQEVILRCVPISNHLYFYWYRQILGQKVEFLVSFYNNEISEKSEIFDDQFSVERPDGSNFTLKIRSTKLEDSAMYFCARGDEQFFGPGTRLTVL.

Written as DNA, the CDR3 is TGTGCCAGCAGCTTAGGGGCGGGGTCTTTCTACGAGCAGTACTTC. It codes for CASSLGAGSFYEQYF. J is TRBJ2-7 and V is TRBV5-4; perhaps TRBD2 as D (6 bases). This CDR3 is built from 15 residues. V shed 2 bases and J shed 3 bases, with 15 bases lying between them. Germline V CDR1 and CDR2: SGHNT, YYREEE (reference sequence).

The rearrangement links TRBV7-8 to TRBJ1-6, with unresolved D. Germline assignment: CDR1 SGHVS and CDR2 FQNEAQ. This CDR3 comprises 13 residues. V lost 4 bases, J lost 7 bases, and 8 bases lay in between. The CDR3 loop is CASSSDSNSPLHF. CDR3 nucleotides: TGTGCCAGCAGCTCAGACTCGAATTCACCCCTCCACTTT.

J is TRBJ1-1 and V is TRBV7-9, with 9 bases aligning to TRBD1. J gave up 6 bases and V 5 bases, and 10 bases lay outside the gene matches. The germline gives CDR1 SEHNR, CDR2 FQNEAQ (reference sequence). This CDR3 region has 15 residues. The chain's CDR3 is CASSESTGQGSEAFF. The CDR3, as DNA: TGTGCCAGCAGCGAAAGTACGGGACAGGGATCTGAAGCTTTCTTT.

A note on this clone: Its ends do not fully match the called genes, so a read error is possible. The rearrangement uses TRBV7-7 and TRBJ2-1; tentatively, D is TRBD2 (6 bases). This CDR3 has 14 residues. Germline lookup yields CDR1 SSHAT and CDR2 FNYEAQ (reference sequence). The CDR3 sequence: CASSPRGTSDEQFF. CDR3 bases: TGTGCTAGCAGCCCCCGGGGGACGAGCGATGAGCAGTTCTTC.

The V gene is TRBV4-2, the J gene TRBJ2-5; 12 bases match TRBD2. Germline lookup yields CDR1 LGHNA and CDR2 YNFKEQ. The CDR3 sequence is 16 residues long. Trimming at V came to 2 bases and at J to 4 bases, leaving 5 bases not matched to a gene. The DNA for the CDR3 is TGTGCCAGCAGCCAAAAACTAGCGGGGGGACCAGAGACCCAGTACTTC. This translates into CASSQKLAGGPETQYF.

The chain is built from TRBV5-6 and TRBJ2-5; TRBD2 matches 9 bases. Germline V gene lookup returns CDR1 SGHDT and CDR2 YYEEEE. The CDR3 runs 14 residues. Trimming cost V 3 bases and J 2 bases; bases outside gene matches: 2. CDR3 coding DNA: TGTGCCAGCAGCTCGCTAGCGGGGCAAGAGACCCAGTACTTC. Residues: CASSSLAGQETQYF.

V and J are TRBV7-8 and TRBJ2-3; 9 bases match TRBD1. The CDR3 totals 17 residues. J was trimmed by 6 bases and V by 5 bases; bases with no gene match: 15. Per germline, CDR1 SGHVS and CDR2 FQNEAQ. The DNA of the CDR3 is TGTGCCAGCAGCCGTGGAATCTTACAGGGGGCGAGGGATACGCAGTATTTT. As protein: CASSRGILQGARDTQYF. The entire variable domain, with the rest obtained from reference TRBV7-8 and TRBJ2-3, is as follows: GAGVSQSPRYKVAKRGQDVALRCDPISGHVSLFWYQQALGQGPEFLTYFQNEAQLDKSGLPSDRFFAERPEGSVSTLKIQRTQQEDSAVYLCASSRGILQGARDTQYFGPGTRLTVL.

The chain has TRBV29-1 and TRBJ2-4; TRBD2 agrees at 9 bases. This CDR3 comprises 17 residues. Unmatched junction bases numbered 16, after V lost 7 bases and J lost 3 bases. Germline V CDR1 and CDR2: SQVTM, ANQGSEA. In nucleotides, the CDR3 is TGCAGCGCTTCTACAGCGGGGGGAAGGGTCGGCAAAAACATTCAGTACTTC. It encodes CSASTAGGRVGKNIQYF.

The genes are TRBV19 and TRBJ1-2, with D unclear. The V end was cut by 5 bases, the J end by 0 bases, with 19 bases between. The CDR3 consists of 17 residues. Germline values: CDR1 LNHDA, CDR2 SQIVND (reference sequence). The CDR3 sequence: CASSYLVGLNSNYGYTF. CDR3 nucleotides: TGTGCCAGTAGTTACCTCGTCGGACTGAATTCTAACTATGGCTACACCTTC.

This clone was counted between two and nine times. This chain connects TRBV28 to TRBJ1-3; D call uncertain. This CDR3 spans 17 amino acids. Germline assignment: CDR1 MDHEN and CDR2 SYDVKM. V dropped 5 bases and J dropped 0 bases, with 17 bases sitting between them. CDR3 DNA sequence: TGTGCCAGCAGTAGAGGCGGAGGACGTAACTCTGGAAACACCATATATTTT. It is translated as CASSRGGGRNSGNTIYF.

This chain uses TRBV2 with TRBJ2-3; D call uncertain. V was trimmed by 8 bases and J by 2 bases, leaving 11 bases between them. Germline loops: CDR1 SNHLY, CDR2 FYNNEI. The CDR3 loop spans 13 amino acids. In nucleotides, the CDR3 is TGTGCCAGCGGTGGGCCGTTCACAGATACGCAGTATTTT. It translates to CASGGPFTDTQYF.